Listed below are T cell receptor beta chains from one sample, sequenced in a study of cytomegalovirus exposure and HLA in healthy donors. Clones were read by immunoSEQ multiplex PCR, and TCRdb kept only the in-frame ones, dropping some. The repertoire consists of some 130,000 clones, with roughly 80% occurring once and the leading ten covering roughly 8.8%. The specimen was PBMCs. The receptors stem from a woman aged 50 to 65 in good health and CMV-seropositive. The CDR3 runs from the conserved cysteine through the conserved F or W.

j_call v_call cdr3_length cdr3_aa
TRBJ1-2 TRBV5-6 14 CASSGSQDIYGYTF
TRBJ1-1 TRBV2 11 CASSNSGGAFF
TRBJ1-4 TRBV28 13 CASGDGGDEKLFF
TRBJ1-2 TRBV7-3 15 CASSPDRGGVSGYTF
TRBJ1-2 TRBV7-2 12 CASSQDSYGYTF
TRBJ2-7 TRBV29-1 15 CSVEPRDRGGDEQYF
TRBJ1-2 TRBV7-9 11 CASSSLTGFIF
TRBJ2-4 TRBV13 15 CASSLRGGAQNIQYF
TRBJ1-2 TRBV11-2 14 CASSLLTGGSGYTF
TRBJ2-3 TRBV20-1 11 CSAPRVDTQYF
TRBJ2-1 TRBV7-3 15 CASSFGRQGVYEQFF
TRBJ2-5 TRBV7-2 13 CASTEQGVKTQYF
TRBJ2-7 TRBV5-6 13 CASSLITGDEQYF
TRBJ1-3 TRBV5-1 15 CASSATGDSGNTIYF
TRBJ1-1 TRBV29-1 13 CSASQGMDTEAFF
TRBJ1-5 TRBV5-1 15 CASSDGQGSNQPQHF
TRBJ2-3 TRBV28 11 CASRYTDTQYF
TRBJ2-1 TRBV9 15 CASSAPGDRYNEQFF
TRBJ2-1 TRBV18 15 CASSQSGISYNEQFF
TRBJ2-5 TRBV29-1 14 CSVAPGGNFVTQYF
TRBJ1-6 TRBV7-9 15 CASSFLGRDNSPLHF
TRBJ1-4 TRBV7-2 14 CASSGPPLNEKLFF
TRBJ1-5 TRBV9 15 CASSVGTGFNQPQHF
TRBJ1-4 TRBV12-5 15 CASGLGLATNEKLFF
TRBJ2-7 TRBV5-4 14 CASRPAGLFYEQYF
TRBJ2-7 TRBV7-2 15 CASSPRPGQAGEQYF
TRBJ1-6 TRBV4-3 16 CASSQGRTGDGSPLHF
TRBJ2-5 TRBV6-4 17 CASSRTGTGWWKETQYF
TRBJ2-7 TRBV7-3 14 CASSLRSGPYEQYF
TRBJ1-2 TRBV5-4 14 CASSGGAELYGYTF
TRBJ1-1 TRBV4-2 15 CASSQDSRGDTEAFF
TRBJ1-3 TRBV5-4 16 CASSSRTGLAGNTIYF
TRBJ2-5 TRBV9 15 CASRRGGAGQETQYF
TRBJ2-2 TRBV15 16 CATSRAGGGSTGELFF
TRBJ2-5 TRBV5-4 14 CASSLPRGQETQYF
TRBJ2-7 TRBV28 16 CASRSGSGGVSYEQYF
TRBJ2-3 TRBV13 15 CASSRSSGGGNTQYF
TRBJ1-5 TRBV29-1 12 CSVGAENQPQHF
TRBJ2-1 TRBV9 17 CASSVLGTPLSYNEQFF